The clone carrying this TCR beta chain was seen more than once but under ten times. What it recognizes is unknown. This entry is derived from a study of T-cell memory formation after mild COVID-19. About the study: The study found TCR clusters largely donor specific. Study results and caveats: In pre-infection memory, a portion of responding clones appeared, which suggested that cross-reactive memory joined.

Constant-segment primers were used for 5'RACE, and the resulting TCR alpha and TCR beta cDNA libraries carried sample barcodes and UMIs. TCRdb called the 5' RACE reads again in MiXCR, with one record for every CDR3 protein. The sample includes under 50,000 distinct CDR3 sequences, roughly 27% of them seen just once. This clonotype was sampled from a man aged 18 to 30 who had mild COVID-19 (a few samples of this study predate the infection). Cell type and time point are not known. Source material: PBMCs or a T cell subset sorted from them (not recorded which).

The CDR3 spells CAISTPGTTYYGYTF. For the CDR3, the DNA is TGTGCCATCAGTACCCCAGGGACCACGTACTATGGCTACACCTTC. The chain carries TRBV10-3 and TRBJ1-2; tentatively, D is TRBD1 (5 bases). The CDR3 length is 15 residues. Germline-derived CDR1 and CDR2 are ENHRY and SYGVKD. V was trimmed by 5 bases and J by 3 bases, leaving 16 bases between them.